Below, one T cell receptor beta chain is given with its context. Sequencing used immunoSEQ multiplex PCR; TCRdb keeps in-frame clones, though not all of them. The repertoire includes about 25,000 clones, around 94% of them detected once, and nearly 0.85% sits in the top ten. The data were taken from a study of graft-versus-host responses after intestinal transplantation. V lost 4 bases and J lost 2, with 10 bases in between. CDR1 and CDR2 from the germline V gene are SGDLS and YYNGEE. The CDR3 is 13 amino acids. The starting material was PBMCs, obtained nearly 31 days after intestinal transplant. This chain links TRBV9 with TRBJ2-7, with D perhaps matching TRBD2 (5 bases). This clonotype was obtained from a human patient who received an intestinal transplant, so some T cells may come from the graft donor. CDR3 amino acids: CASSPGVTYEQYF. Written as DNA, the CDR3 is TGTGCCAGCAGCCCCGGGGTAACCTACGAGCAGTACTTC.